This TCR beta chain was identified during a study of cytomegalovirus exposure and HLA in healthy donors (TCRdb year 2017). Notes on the research overall: An earlier analysis of roughly 570 of the donors reported over 250 Gb of sequence data and around 100 million unique TCR beta sequences obtained from about 180 million T cells. Roughly 300 gigabases of sequencing data and about 92 million unique TCR sequences made up an early release that covered fewer than 650 HLA-typed donors. Of the 350 to 450 genotyped donors, approximately 81% were placed in the genetic ancestry cluster associated with self-reported Caucasian donors. The study was designed to test whether signatures of past pathogen exposure could be identified by cataloging public T cell receptors. The study profiled the T cell repertoires of more than 500 subjects by immunosequencing and related them to cytomegalovirus serostatus. A separate validation cohort of about 110 different subjects was used in addition to the roughly 720-subject first cohort. High-throughput TCR immunosequencing, statistical association of individual TCRs with disease status, and machine learning were combined to predict cytomegalovirus infection status. To study patterns of TCR occurrence, a later analysis re-analyzed previously published TCR beta repertoires from 650 to 750 donors and added high-resolution HLA genotyping. Rather than using new phenotypic data, the later analysis identified candidate immune exposures from TCR beta sequences and from how often those sequences occurred across donors. An earlier analysis of fewer than 700 of the donors applied high-throughput TCR beta sequencing to assess whether each TCR beta V gene segment acted as functional or pseudogenic. Donor age, sex, ethnicity and CMV serostatus were collected together with the repertoire data. Genome-wide SNP genotypes for about 65% of the roughly 670 donors were used in a later genetic analysis, which treated that subset as a discovery cohort. All discovery cohort repertoires had been generated using a single sequencing platform. HLA typing covered class I and class II loci at four-digit resolution. The number of donors typed differed by locus, with about 629-640 for A, B, C, DRB1 and DQB1, 522 for DQA1, over 600 for DPA1, and some 450 for DPB1. Because of strong linkage in the cohort, 4 to 6 DR-DQ haplotypes were treated as single units for association and clustering. Among 398 genotyped donors of the cohort, an average of roughly 240,000 unique TCR beta nucleotide sequences were sequenced per donor, around 20% of them non-productive. Results the study describes overall, beyond this receptor: Several of the top co-occurrence clusters appeared to be linked to parvovirus B19, influenza, CMV and Epstein-Barr virus, according to a later analysis. Some IMGT-functional V segments, including TRBV6-2 and TRBV6-3, could not be distinguished by the 87-base-pair reads and were therefore excluded. A further reported finding was that TCR beta sequences accurately predicted the HLA-A and HLA-B alleles for most subjects in the first cohort. Compared with the approximately 600-donor mean, donors in an Asian-associated ancestry cluster had fewer N-insertions in productive TCRs, according to a later genetic analysis. According to a later analysis, most CMV-associated TCR beta chains appeared to be HLA-restricted, and the HLA associations seemed to be driven largely by CMV exposure. Most TCR sequences were seen in very few donors, while some public TCRs were found in many individuals. Because counts were too low, around 17 rarely observed V segments, including chromosome 9 orphons, were left out of the earlier analysis of a few hundred of the donors. Correlated functional status among segregating V segments might be attributable to linkage disequilibrium, but an unknown experimental factor could not be ruled out. Assigning TCR associations to individual alleles was difficult when HLA alleles, especially DR and DQ, strongly co-occurred. A later analysis found that TCR association rates varied across HLA loci, with DRB1 alleles showing the most associated TCRs and HLA-C alleles the fewest. In this cohort, only TCR beta chains were sequenced, and detectable features were limited by the absence of alpha or paired-chain data. V-gene and J-gene trimming of TCR beta chains was associated with a missense DCLRE1C variant in a later genetic analysis, and the association was replicated in an independent cohort. The only immune exposure information available for the cohort was CMV serostatus. In both the original and validation cohorts, the classifier was reported to diagnose cytomegalovirus status with high specificity and sensitivity. Presence/absence analyses assumed roughly uniform sequencing depth across donors, an assumption that may not hold. In an earlier analysis of some 640 of the donors, most TCR beta V segments were observed in productive rearrangements about 87% or about 30% of the time, broadly matching IMGT annotations. In a later analysis, HLA-associated TCR beta chains were found to be more clonally expanded and to have lower generation probabilities than equally common non-associated chains. Specific HLA alleles were associated with some 15,000 TCR beta sequences at a false discovery rate of 0.05 in a later analysis. It was suggested by the authors that the approach could potentially be generalized to other disease states and immunological phenotypes. Three of the identified cytomegalovirus-associated TCR beta chains were confirmed in vitro to be specific for cytomegalovirus antigens. A cluster of highly shared sequence variants was judged likely to represent a technical artifact of the sequencing pipeline. Because HLA typing was missing for some donors at each locus, association tests included only the typed subset. The study gave a list of 150 to 200 TCR beta chains associated with cytomegalovirus.

Libraries came from the immunoSEQ multiplex PCR assay. A mixture of 60 forward primers for TCR Vbeta segments and 13 reverse primers for TCR Jbeta segments was used in the multiplex PCR. A multiplex PCR assay on genomic DNA amplified the CDR3 region of rearranged TCR beta genes. The Illumina HiSeq System was used to sequence the amplified TCR beta libraries as 87-base-pair reads. In the original analysis: A later analysis counted some 80 million unique TCR beta chains across the 690 or so repertoires, and some 11 million of these chains were shared by at least two donors. A nearest-neighbor algorithm error-corrected the raw reads and collapsed the reads into unique sequences, merging closely related sequences to remove PCR and sequencing errors. V, D and J gene segments were assigned by aligning CDR3 sequences to IMGT reference sequences. For a sequence to be retained, at least a six-nucleotide match to both a V gene segment and a J gene segment was required. Rearrangements were called productive when the CDR3 lacked stop codons and stayed in frame with V and J; all others were non-productive. CDR3 was defined according to IMGT convention as the region running from the second conserved V-encoded cysteine to the conserved J-encoded phenylalanine. In an earlier analysis of more than 550 of the donors, sequences lacking an unambiguous match to a single V gene segment were excluded. An earlier analysis of a few hundred of the donors called V segments functional above 56.7% productive rearrangements and segregating when the between-donor standard deviation exceeded 5%. A statistical classification framework was built for diagnosing cytomegalovirus status from the catalog of TCR beta chain sequences. In a later analysis, TCR nucleotide sequences were compared against IMGT/GENE-DB human TR gene sequences so that V and J genes could be assigned. The TCRdist pipeline was used in a later analysis to assign CDR3 sequences and most-parsimonious VDJ recombination scenarios. In a later analysis, each TCR beta chain was defined by its CDR3 amino acid sequence together with its V-gene family, and reads lacking a unique V-gene family were excluded. A later analysis removed several hundred highly shared, low-generation-probability nucleotide sequences to deal with suspected cross-contamination and a sequencing artifact. A later analysis calculated a clonal expansion index for each public chain from normalized within-repertoire ranks of inferred template counts. Generation probabilities in a later analysis came from a VDJ recombination model fitted to out-of-frame rearrangements, and those results were checked against IGoR. In a later analysis, hypergeometric tests were used to score TCR-TCR, TCR-HLA and TCR-CMV co-occurrence, with a repertoire-size bias correction applied to TCR pairs. A later analysis estimated false discovery rates by permuting HLA or CMV assignments 20 times. In a later analysis, co-occurring TCRs were grouped using DBSCAN, with TCRdist sequence similarity added in when clustering inside HLA-allele-positive subsets. Repertoires with fewer than 30,000 or more than 120,000 public chains were left out of co-occurrence clustering, as were five repertoires with anomalous nucleotide sharing. The source is immuneACCESS, and TCRdb retained only in-frame sequences with V and J called. Part of the clones is not carried over; for the studies checked, unresolved V genes explain less than half of this, and the remainder is unexplained. The DNA gave D and trimming, while V, J and clone size come from that table. The sample table lists some 200,000 clones, 60% to 80% of them with a count of one. 2.5% to 4% of the sample rests with the top ten.

The cohort comprised fewer than 750 healthy bone marrow donors. Cohort members were all nominally healthy when sampled, although unrecorded immune exposures were likely present. The donor was CMV seronegative and was included in the group of under 450 seronegative cohort members. Each donor provided a peripheral blood sample, and peripheral blood mononuclear cells were used for TCR beta sequencing. Genomic DNA was extracted from the blood cell samples with the Qiagen DNeasy Blood Extraction Kit. Unmatched junction bases come to 6, with V trimmed by 5 bases and J by 0 bases. Counted from cysteine to phenylalanine, this CDR3 has 17 amino acids. CDR3 DNA is the only sequence kept; it has 51 bases, read in frame from the first base. CDR1 and CDR2 were assigned from the germline V gene as SGHNT and YENEEA. This clone has only one observation. Which antigen it targets is not known. No base-level quality is on record; no much larger clone is a single base apart.

The V gene is TRBV11-3 and the J gene is TRBJ2-1, with 11 bases in between that match TRBD2. The source of this sequence is a female donor in good health and CMV-seronegative. The material sequenced was PBMCs. The CDR3 has the sequence CASSGGTSGSSYNEQFF. The bases are TGTGCCAGCAGCGGGGGGACTAGCGGCAGCTCCTACAATGAGCAGTTCTTC.